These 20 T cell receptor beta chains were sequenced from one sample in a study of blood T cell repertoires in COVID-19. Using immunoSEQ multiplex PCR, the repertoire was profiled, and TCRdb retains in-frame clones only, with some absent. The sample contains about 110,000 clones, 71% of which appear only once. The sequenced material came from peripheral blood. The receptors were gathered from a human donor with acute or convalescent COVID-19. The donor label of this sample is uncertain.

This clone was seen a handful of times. The CDR3 spells CASRTTGQGNEKLFF. For the CDR3, the DNA is TGTGCCAGCAGAACAACGGGACAGGGTAATGAAAAACTGTTTTTT. The rearrangement joins TRBV2 to TRBJ1-4; 9 nucleotides align to TRBD1. The CDR3 covers 15 residues. The trim removed 6 bases at V and 4 bases at J, leaving 6 bases unmatched. Looked up from germline, CDR1 is SNHLY and CDR2 is FYNNEI.

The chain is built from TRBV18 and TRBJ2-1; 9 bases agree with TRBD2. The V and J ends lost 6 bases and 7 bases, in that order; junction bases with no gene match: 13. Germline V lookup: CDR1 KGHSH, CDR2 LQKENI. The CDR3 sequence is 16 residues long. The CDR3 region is CASSDQIPSGGNEQFF. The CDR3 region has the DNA TGTGCCAGCTCGGACCAAATCCCCAGCGGGGGGAATGAGCAGTTCTTC.

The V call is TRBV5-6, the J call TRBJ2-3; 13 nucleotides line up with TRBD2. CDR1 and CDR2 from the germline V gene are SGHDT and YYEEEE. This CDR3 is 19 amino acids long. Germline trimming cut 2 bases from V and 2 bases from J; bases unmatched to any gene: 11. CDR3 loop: CASSFTSGGAVPPTDTQYF. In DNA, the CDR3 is TGTGCCAGCAGCTTCACTAGCGGGGGGGCCGTGCCCCCCACAGATACGCAGTATTTT.

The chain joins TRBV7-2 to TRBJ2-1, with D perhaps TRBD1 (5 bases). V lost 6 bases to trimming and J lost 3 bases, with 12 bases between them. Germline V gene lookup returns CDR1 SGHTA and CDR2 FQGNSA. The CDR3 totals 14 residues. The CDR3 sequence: CASRYRQSYNEQFF. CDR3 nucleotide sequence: TGTGCCAGCAGGTATAGACAGAGCTACAATGAGCAGTTCTTC. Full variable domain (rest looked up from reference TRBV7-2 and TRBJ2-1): GAGVSQSPSNKVTEKGKDVELRCDPISGHTALYWYRQSLGQGLEFLIYFQGNSAPDKSGLPSDRFSAERTGGSVSTLTIQRTQQEDSAVYLCASRYRQSYNEQFFGPGTRLTVL.

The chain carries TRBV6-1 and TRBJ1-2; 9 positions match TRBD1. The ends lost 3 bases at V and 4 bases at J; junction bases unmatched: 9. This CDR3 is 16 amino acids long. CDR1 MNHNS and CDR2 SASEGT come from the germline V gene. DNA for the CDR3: TGTGCCAGCAGTGATGGGACAGGGCAATCGGTCTATGGCTACACCTTC. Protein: CASSDGTGQSVYGYTF.

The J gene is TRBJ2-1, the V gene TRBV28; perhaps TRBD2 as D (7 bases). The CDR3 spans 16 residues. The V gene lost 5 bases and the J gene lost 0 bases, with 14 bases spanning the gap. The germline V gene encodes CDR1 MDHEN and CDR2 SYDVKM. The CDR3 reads CASSLAGATSYNEQFF. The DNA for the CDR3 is TGTGCCAGCAGTCTCGCGGGGGCCACCTCCTACAATGAGCAGTTCTTC.

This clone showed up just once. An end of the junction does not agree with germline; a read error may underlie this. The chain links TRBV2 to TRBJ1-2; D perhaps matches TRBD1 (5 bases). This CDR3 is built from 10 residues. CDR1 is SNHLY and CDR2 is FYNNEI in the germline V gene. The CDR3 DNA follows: TGTGCCGGCAGCAAGACAGACGTTGTCTTC. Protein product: CAGSKTDVVF.

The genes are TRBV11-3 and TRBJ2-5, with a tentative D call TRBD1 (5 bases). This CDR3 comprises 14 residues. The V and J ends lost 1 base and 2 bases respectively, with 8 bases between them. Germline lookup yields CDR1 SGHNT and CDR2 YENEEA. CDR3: CASSLGQLQETQYF. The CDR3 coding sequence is TGTGCCAGCAGCTTAGGACAGCTACAAGAGACCCAGTACTTC.

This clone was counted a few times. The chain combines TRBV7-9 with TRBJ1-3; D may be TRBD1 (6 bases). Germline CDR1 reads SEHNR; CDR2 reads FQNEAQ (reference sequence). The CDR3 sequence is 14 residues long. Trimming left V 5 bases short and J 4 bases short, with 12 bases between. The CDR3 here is CASSRKDRGNTIYF. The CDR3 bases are TGTGCCAGCAGCCGAAAAGACAGGGGAAACACCATATATTTT.

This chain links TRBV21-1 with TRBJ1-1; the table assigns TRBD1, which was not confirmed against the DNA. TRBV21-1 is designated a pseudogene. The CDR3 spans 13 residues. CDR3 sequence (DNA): TGTGCCAGCAGCAAAGTAGGGACAGATGAAGCTTTCTTT. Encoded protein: CASSKVGTDEAFF.

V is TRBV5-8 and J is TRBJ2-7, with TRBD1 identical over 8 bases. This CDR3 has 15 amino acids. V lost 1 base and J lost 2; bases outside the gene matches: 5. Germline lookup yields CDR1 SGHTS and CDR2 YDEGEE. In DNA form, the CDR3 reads TGTGCCAGCAGCTTGACGACAGGGGTAACCTACGAGCAGTACTTC. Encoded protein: CASSLTTGVTYEQYF.

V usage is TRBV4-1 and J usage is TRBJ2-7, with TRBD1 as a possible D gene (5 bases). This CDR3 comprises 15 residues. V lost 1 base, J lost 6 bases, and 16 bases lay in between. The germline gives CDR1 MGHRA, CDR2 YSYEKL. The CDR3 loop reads CASSQAIFSQGEQYF. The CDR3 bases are TGCGCCAGCAGCCAAGCTATTTTCTCCCAGGGCGAGCAGTACTTC.

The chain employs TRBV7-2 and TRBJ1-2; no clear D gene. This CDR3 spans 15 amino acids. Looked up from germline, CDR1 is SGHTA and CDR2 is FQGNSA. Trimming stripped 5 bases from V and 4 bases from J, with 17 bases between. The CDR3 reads CASSITRGETYGYTF. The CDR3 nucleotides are TGTGCCAGCAGCATCACTCGTGGGGAGACCTATGGCTACACCTTC.

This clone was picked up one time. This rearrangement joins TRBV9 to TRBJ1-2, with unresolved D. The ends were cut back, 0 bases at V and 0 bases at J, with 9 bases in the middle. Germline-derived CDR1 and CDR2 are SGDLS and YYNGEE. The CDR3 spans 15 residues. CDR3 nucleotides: TGTGCCAGCAGCGTAGGCGCGGTAGCTAACTATGGCTACACCTTC. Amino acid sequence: CASSVGAVANYGYTF.

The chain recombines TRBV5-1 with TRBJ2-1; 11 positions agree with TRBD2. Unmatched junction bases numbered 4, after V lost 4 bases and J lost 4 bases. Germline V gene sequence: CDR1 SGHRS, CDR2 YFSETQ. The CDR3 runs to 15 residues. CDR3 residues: CASSAIAGGYNEQFF. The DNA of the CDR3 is TGCGCCAGCAGCGCGATAGCGGGGGGGTACAATGAGCAGTTCTTC.

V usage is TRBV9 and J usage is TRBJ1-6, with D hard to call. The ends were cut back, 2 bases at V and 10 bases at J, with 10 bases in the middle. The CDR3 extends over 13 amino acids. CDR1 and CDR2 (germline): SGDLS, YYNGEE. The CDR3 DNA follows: TGTGCCAGCAGCGTTTTGGAGGGCTCACCCCTCCACTTT. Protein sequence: CASSVLEGSPLHF.

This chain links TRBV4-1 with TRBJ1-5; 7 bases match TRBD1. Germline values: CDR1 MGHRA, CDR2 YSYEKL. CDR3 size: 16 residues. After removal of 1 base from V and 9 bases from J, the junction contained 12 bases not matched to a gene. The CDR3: CASSQGDNRGGRPQHF. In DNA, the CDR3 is TGCGCCAGCAGCCAAGGGGATAACAGGGGAGGACGGCCCCAGCATTTT.

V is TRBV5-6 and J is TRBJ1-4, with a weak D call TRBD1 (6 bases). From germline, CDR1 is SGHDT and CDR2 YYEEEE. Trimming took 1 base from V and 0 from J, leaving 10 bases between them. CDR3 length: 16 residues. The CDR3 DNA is TGTGCCAGCAGCTTGTCTCCAGGGGCAACTAATGAAAAACTGTTTTTT. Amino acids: CASSLSPGATNEKLFF.

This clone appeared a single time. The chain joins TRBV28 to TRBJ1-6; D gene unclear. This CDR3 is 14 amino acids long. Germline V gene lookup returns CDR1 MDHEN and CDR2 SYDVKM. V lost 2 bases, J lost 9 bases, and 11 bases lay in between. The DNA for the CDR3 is TGTGCCAGCAGTTTAACGGGGATAGGTTCACCCCTCCACTTT. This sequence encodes CASSLTGIGSPLHF.

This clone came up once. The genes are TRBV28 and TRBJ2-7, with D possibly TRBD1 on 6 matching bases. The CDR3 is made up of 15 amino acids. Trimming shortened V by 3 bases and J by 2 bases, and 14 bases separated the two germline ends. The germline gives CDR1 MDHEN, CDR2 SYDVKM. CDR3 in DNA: TGTGCCAGCAGTTTCCTTCAGGGGCTACCCTACGAGCAGTACTTC. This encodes CASSFLQGLPYEQYF.